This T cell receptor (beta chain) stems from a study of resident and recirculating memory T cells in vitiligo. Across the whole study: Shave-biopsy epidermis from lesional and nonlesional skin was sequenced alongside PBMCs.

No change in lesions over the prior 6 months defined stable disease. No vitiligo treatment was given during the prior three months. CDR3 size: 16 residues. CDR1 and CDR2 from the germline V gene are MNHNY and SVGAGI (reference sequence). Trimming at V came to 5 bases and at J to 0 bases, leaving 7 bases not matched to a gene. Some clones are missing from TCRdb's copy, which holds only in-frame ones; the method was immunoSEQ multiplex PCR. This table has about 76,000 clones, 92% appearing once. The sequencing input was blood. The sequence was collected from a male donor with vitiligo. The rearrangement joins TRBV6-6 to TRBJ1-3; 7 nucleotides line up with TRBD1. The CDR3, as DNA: TGTGCCAGCAGTACACAGGGGCCGAGCTCTGGAAACACCATATATTTT. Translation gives CASSTQGPSSGNTIYF.